This entry describes one TCR beta chain. Antigen: not known. Use of 60 Vbeta and 13 Jbeta primers characterized the PCR. Sequenced by immunoSEQ multiplex PCR; TCRdb stores in-frame clones only, minus some. This sample's table has 90,000 to 130,000 clones. This record belongs to a study of cytomegalovirus exposure and HLA in healthy donors. The study's findings and limits: An ancestry cluster, one associated with Asian ancestry, reportedly showed fewer N-insertions than the roughly 670-donor mean in a later analysis. Later analysis showed TCR association rates varying by HLA locus, highest for DRB1 and lowest for HLA-C.

The clonotype comes from a man younger than 40 in good health and CMV-seronegative. The material sequenced was PBMCs.

This chain's CDR3 is CAISSGTGQNTEAFF. The CDR3 coding sequence is TGTGCCATCAGTTCCGGGACAGGTCAGAACACTGAAGCTTTCTTT. J is TRBJ1-1 and V is TRBV10-3, with TRBD1 matching 8 bases. This CDR3 contains 15 residues. J gave up 1 base and V 5 bases, and 6 bases lay outside the gene matches. Germline assignment: CDR1 ENHRY and CDR2 SYGVKD.